The 15 T cell receptor beta chains listed next were all sequenced from one sample in a study of CD8 T cells in ankylosing spondylitis. TCRdb passed the 5' RACE reads through MiXCR, listing each CDR3 protein once. The top ten hold around 2.8% of the sample, which has about 39,000 distinct CDR3 sequences, 3% to 3.5% seen once. Specimen: blood, either unsorted or a sorted T cell fraction (not recorded which). These receptors came from a male donor with ankylosing spondylitis or in good health (not recorded which).

This clonotype has ten or more counts. This chain joins TRBV9 and TRBJ2-5; D may be TRBD1 or TRBD2 (5 bases each). The CDR3 has 16 amino acids. Looked up from germline, CDR1 is SGDLS and CDR2 is YYNGEE. The germline V and J ends were trimmed by 3 bases and 5 bases, with 20 bases remaining between them. The CDR3 DNA reads TGTGCCAGCAGCGCCCCCCGAGGGCAGGGAGTGGAGACCCAGTACTTC. Protein product: CASSAPRGQGVETQYF.

This clonotype was counted ten times or more. V is TRBV9 and J is TRBJ2-3; D not certain. V lost 4 bases and J 6 bases, leaving 9 bases between the germline ends. The germline gives CDR1 SGDLS, CDR2 YYNGEE. This CDR3 is 12 amino acids long. The DNA for the CDR3 is TGTGCCAGCAGCCCGAGGACCGATACGCAGTATTTT. Its protein is CASSPRTDTQYF.

This clonotype was recorded a few times. This chain connects TRBV9 to TRBJ2-3, with unresolved D. Germline assignment: CDR1 SGDLS and CDR2 YYNGEE. V was clipped by 0 bases and J by 4 bases, with 9 bases between them. The CDR3 has 14 residues. DNA for the CDR3: TGTGCCAGCAGCGTAGAGGGTATCCCAGATACGCAGTATTTT. This translates into CASSVEGIPDTQYF.

This clonotype was counted many times. The J gene is TRBJ1-2, the V gene TRBV9; a possible D gene is TRBD1 (5 bases). Trimming took off 4 bases at V and 7 bases at J, with 14 bases between the two ends. The CDR3 covers 13 residues. Germline lookup yields CDR1 SGDLS and CDR2 YYNGEE. The CDR3 DNA is TGTGCCAGCAGCCCATCCGGGAGGGGTGGCTACACCTTC. This translates into CASSPSGRGGYTF.

Ten or more counts support this clonotype. The V and J genes are TRBV9 and TRBJ2-1; D not certain. The V end was cut by 1 base, the J end by 3 bases, with 11 bases between. The CDR3 is 15 amino acids. The germline V gene encodes CDR1 SGDLS and CDR2 YYNGEE. CDR3 region: CASSVSGFNYNEQFF. In nucleotides, the CDR3 is TGTGCCAGCAGCGTATCTGGGTTCAACTACAATGAGCAGTTCTTC.

This clonotype was found many times. The V gene is TRBV9, the J gene TRBJ2-1, with 9 bases identical to TRBD2. The CDR3 runs 16 residues. Unmatched junction bases numbered 8, after V lost 3 bases and J lost 4 bases. Germline lookup yields CDR1 SGDLS and CDR2 YYNGEE. CDR3 sequence reads: CASSANPSGVYNEQFF. The DNA for the CDR3 is TGTGCCAGCAGCGCGAACCCTAGCGGGGTTTACAATGAGCAGTTCTTC.

This clonotype showed up many times. The chain uses TRBV9 and TRBJ2-2; no firm D call. The CDR3 consists of 14 residues. Germline V gives CDR1 SGDLS, CDR2 YYNGEE. Deletions cut 0 bases from V and 6 bases from J, with 9 bases between. CDR3 loop: CASSVALSSGELFF. CDR3 DNA: TGTGCCAGCAGCGTAGCCCTATCATCCGGGGAGCTGTTTTTT.

This clonotype was observed at least ten times. CDR3 loop: CASSVDPGGSSYNEQFF. The DNA of the CDR3 is TGTGCCAGCAGCGTAGACCCAGGAGGAAGCTCCTACAATGAGCAGTTCTTC. V gene TRBV9 combines with J gene TRBJ2-1, with D possibly being TRBD2 (5 bases). This CDR3 contains 17 residues. V was trimmed by 0 bases and J by 0 bases, leaving 13 bases between them. The germline V gene encodes CDR1 SGDLS and CDR2 YYNGEE.

This clonotype has at least ten counts. The V call is TRBV9, the J call TRBJ2-1, with 11 bases aligning to TRBD2. The CDR3 totals 16 residues. Germline V CDR1 and CDR2: SGDLS, YYNGEE. V dropped 4 bases and J dropped 7; count of bases not matched to a gene: 10. Here the CDR3 DNA reads TGTGCCAGCAGCCCCCGAAGGGCTAGCGGGAGGAATGAGCAGTTCTTC. Amino acids: CASSPRRASGRNEQFF.

This clonotype was seen many times. The chain employs TRBV9 and TRBJ2-5; D might be TRBD2 (5 bases). This CDR3 is 14 amino acids long. CDR1 SGDLS and CDR2 YYNGEE come from the germline V gene. The V gene lost 3 bases and the J gene lost 5 bases, with 14 bases spanning the gap. In nucleotides, the CDR3 is TGTGCCAGCAGCGACCTCTCGGCGGGCGAGACCCAGTACTTC. Protein: CASSDLSAGETQYF.

This clonotype occurred many times. J is TRBJ2-5 and V is TRBV9, with D unclear. Trimming took 0 bases from V and 0 from J, leaving 3 bases between them. CDR1 SGDLS and CDR2 YYNGEE come from the germline V gene. The CDR3 totals 13 residues. The CDR3 region has the DNA TGTGCCAGCAGCGTAGGACACCAAGAGACCCAGTACTTC. As protein: CASSVGHQETQYF.

This clonotype was recorded at least ten times. V is TRBV9 and J is TRBJ2-1; 7 bases match TRBD2. V dropped 1 base and J dropped 1; count of bases not matched to a gene: 5. The CDR3 has 16 residues. Germline V gene sequence: CDR1 SGDLS, CDR2 YYNGEE. The CDR3 protein is CASSVKAGTSYNEQFF. The CDR3 nucleotides read TGTGCCAGCAGCGTAAAAGCGGGGACTTCCTACAATGAGCAGTTCTTC.

The sample holds many counts of this clonotype. The chain is built from TRBV9 and TRBJ2-2, with TRBD2 identical over 8 bases. Trimming took 6 bases from V and 0 from J; bases not matched to a gene: 4. CDR1 is SGDLS and CDR2 is YYNGEE in the germline V gene. The CDR3 runs to 15 residues. The DNA of the CDR3 is TGTGCCAGCAAGCCGGGACTAGCGAACACCGGGGAGCTGTTTTTT. Its protein is CASKPGLANTGELFF.

Ten or more counts support this clonotype. V gene TRBV9 combines with J gene TRBJ1-3; weak D call: TRBD1 (6 bases). The germline CDR1 and CDR2 sequences are SGDLS and YYNGEE. CDR3 length: 13 amino acids. V dropped 4 bases and J dropped 4 bases, with 9 bases sitting between them. This chain's CDR3 is CASSPGQGNTIYF. The DNA for the CDR3 is TGTGCCAGCAGCCCAGGACAGGGAAACACCATATATTTT.

This clonotype was found many times. The genes are TRBV9 and TRBJ2-2; the match to TRBD1 covers 8 bases. The CDR3 is 17 amino acids. Germline V gene sequence: CDR1 SGDLS, CDR2 YYNGEE. Trimming removed 4 bases from V and 4 bases from J; junction bases left unmatched: 12. The CDR3 here is CASSPSLAGGPTGELFF. The CDR3 DNA sequence: TGTGCCAGCAGCCCCAGTCTTGCAGGGGGCCCCACCGGGGAGCTGTTTTTT. The variable domain in full, completed from reference TRBV9 and TRBJ2-2, reads DSGVTQTPKHLITATGQRVTLRCSPRSGDLSVYWYQQSLDQGLQFLIQYYNGEERAKGNILERFSAQQFPDLHSELNLSSLELGDSALYFCASSPSLAGGPTGELFFGEGSRLTVL.